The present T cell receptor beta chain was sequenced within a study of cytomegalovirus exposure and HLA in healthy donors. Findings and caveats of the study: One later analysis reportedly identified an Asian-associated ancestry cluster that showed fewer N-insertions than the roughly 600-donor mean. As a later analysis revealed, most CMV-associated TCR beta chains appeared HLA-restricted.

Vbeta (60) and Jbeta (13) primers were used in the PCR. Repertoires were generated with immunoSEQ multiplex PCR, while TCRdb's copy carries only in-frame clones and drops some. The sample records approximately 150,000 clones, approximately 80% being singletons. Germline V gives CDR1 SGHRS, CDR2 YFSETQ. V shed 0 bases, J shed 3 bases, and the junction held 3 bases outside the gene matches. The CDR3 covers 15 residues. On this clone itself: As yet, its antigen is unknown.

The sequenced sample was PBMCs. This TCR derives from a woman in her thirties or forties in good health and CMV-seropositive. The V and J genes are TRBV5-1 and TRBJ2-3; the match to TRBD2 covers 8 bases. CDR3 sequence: CASSLGGLGTDTQYF. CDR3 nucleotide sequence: TGCGCCAGCAGCTTGGGGGGACTAGGAACAGATACGCAGTATTTT.